These 11 T cell receptor beta chains were all obtained from the same sample, sequenced in a study of cytomegalovirus exposure and HLA in healthy donors. PCR employed 60 Vbeta and 13 Jbeta primers. The method was immunoSEQ multiplex PCR; TCRdb's version includes in-frame clones alone and lacks a portion of them. Of about 130,000 clones detected, 80% appear once; the ten largest clones hold less than 6.5%. The sequenced material came from PBMCs. The receptor source for this set is a man aged 25 to 40 in good health and CMV-seronegative.

The CDR3 is CASSLHQETQYF. The CDR3 DNA reads as TGTGCCAGCAGTCTTCACCAAGAGACCCAGTACTTC. The chain has TRBV2 and TRBJ2-5; D not resolved. Germline V lookup: CDR1 SNHLY, CDR2 FYNNEI. The V and J ends lost 5 bases and 0 bases respectively, with 4 bases between them. This CDR3 region has 12 residues.

The V and J genes are TRBV6-6 and TRBJ2-7; 10 bases fit TRBD2. CDR1 and CDR2 from the germline V gene are MNHNY and SVGAGI (reference sequence). The V and J ends lost 8 bases and 7 bases, in that order; junction bases with no gene match: 11. This CDR3 is 14 amino acids long. The CDR3 DNA is TGTGCCAGCGGGATAGCGGGGGGCATGGGGGAGCAGTACTTC. This encodes CASGIAGGMGEQYF.

V and J are TRBV10-3 and TRBJ1-5, with D perhaps matching TRBD1 (6 bases). With 3 bases removed from V and 6 bases from J, the gap between germline ends came to 15 bases. Germline V gene lookup returns CDR1 ENHRY and CDR2 SYGVKD. This CDR3 has 15 amino acids. The chain's CDR3 is CAISDSRGGSQPQHF. The DNA of the CDR3 is TGTGCCATCAGTGACTCAAGGGGGGGGAGTCAGCCCCAGCATTTT.

The chain is built from TRBV27 and TRBJ1-5; D gene unclear. The germline gives CDR1 MNHEY, CDR2 SMNVEV (reference sequence). The germline V and J ends were trimmed by 0 bases and 2 bases, with 8 bases remaining between them. The CDR3 totals 15 residues. The DNA for the CDR3 is TGTGCCAGCAGTTTATCCAGGCTGGGCAATCAGCCCCAGCATTTT. It encodes CASSLSRLGNQPQHF.

The rearrangement joins TRBV6-1 to TRBJ2-3; 7 bases are shared with TRBD2. Per germline, CDR1 MNHNS and CDR2 SASEGT. V gave up 0 bases and J gave up 4 bases; unmatched junction bases: 10. The CDR3 has 17 residues. CDR3 residues: CASSEAPTSPQADTQYF. The CDR3 DNA is TGTGCCAGCAGTGAAGCCCCGACTAGCCCTCAGGCAGATACGCAGTATTTT.

V gene TRBV4-1 combines with J gene TRBJ2-5; 7 positions match TRBD2. J lost 4 bases, V lost 4 bases, and 6 bases had no gene match. CDR3 size: 14 residues. Germline assignment: CDR1 MGHRA and CDR2 YSYEKL. CDR3: CASSPTGGLETQYF. The CDR3 DNA is TGCGCCAGCAGCCCGACCGGGGGGTTAGAGACCCAGTACTTC.

V and J are TRBV7-2 and TRBJ2-5; 9 bases map to TRBD2. The CDR3 covers 15 residues. With V trimmed by 0 bases and J by 2 bases, 1 base remained unmatched. Germline assignment: CDR1 SGHTA and CDR2 FQGNSA. CDR3 sequence reads: CASSLASGGQETQYF. CDR3 nucleotide sequence: TGTGCCAGCAGCTTAGCTAGCGGGGGACAAGAGACCCAGTACTTC. Based on the CDR3 plus reference TRBV7-2 and TRBJ2-5, the full variable domain is GAGVSQSPSNKVTEKGKDVELRCDPISGHTALYWYRQSLGQGLEFLIYFQGNSAPDKSGLPSDRFSAERTGGSVSTLTIQRTQQEDSAVYLCASSLASGGQETQYFGPGTRLLVL.

The chain couples TRBV30 to TRBJ1-2; TRBD1 matches 10 bases. The CDR3 is 16 amino acids. The V segment lost 3 bases and the J segment 8 bases; nucleotides outside the gene matches: 15. The germline CDR1 and CDR2 sequences are GTSNPN and SVGIG (reference sequence). For the CDR3, the DNA is TGTGCCTGGAGCGCATACACGACAGGGGGCAAACGGGGCTACACCTTC. Translation: CAWSAYTTGGKRGYTF.

The genes are TRBV4-1 and TRBJ1-4; TRBD1 might be the D (5 bases). V lost 5 bases and J 7 bases, leaving 20 bases between the germline ends. Germline V CDR1 and CDR2: MGHRA, YSYEKL. This CDR3 has 16 residues. The CDR3 nucleotides are TGCGCCAGCAGCAAGAGAGCTGTGACAGCGCGTGAAAAACTGTTTTTT. It yields the protein CASSKRAVTAREKLFF.

The chain uses TRBV7-2 and TRBJ1-4; D is unclear. Trimming removed 5 bases from V and 8 bases from J, with 12 bases in between. This CDR3 comprises 13 residues. Per the germline V gene, CDR1 is SGHTA and CDR2 is FQGNSA. Here the CDR3 DNA reads TGTGCCAGCAGCCCCTCGGTTCGGGAAAAACTGTTTTTT. This translates into CASSPSVREKLFF.

The chain joins TRBV18 to TRBJ1-5; 7 positions agree with TRBD1. The CDR3 contains 14 residues. V shed 6 bases and J 2 bases; nucleotides not matched to a gene: 4. Germline lookup yields CDR1 KGHSH and CDR2 LQKENI. The CDR3 reads CASSLTGGNQPQHF. The CDR3 nucleotides are TGTGCCAGCTCCCTAACAGGGGGCAATCAGCCCCAGCATTTT.